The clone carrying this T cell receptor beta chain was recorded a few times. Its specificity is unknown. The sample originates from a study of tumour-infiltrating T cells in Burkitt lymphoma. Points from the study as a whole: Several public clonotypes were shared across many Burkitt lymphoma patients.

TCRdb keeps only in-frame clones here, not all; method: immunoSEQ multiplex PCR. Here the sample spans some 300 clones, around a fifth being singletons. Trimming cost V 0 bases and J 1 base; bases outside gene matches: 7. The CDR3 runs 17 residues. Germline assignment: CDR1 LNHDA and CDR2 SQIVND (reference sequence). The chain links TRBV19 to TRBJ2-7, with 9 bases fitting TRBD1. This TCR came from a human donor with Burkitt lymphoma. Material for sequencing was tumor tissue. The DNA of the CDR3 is TGTGCCAGTAGTATAGAACTTACCGGGACAGGGTCCTACGAGCAGTACTTC. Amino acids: CASSIELTGTGSYEQYF. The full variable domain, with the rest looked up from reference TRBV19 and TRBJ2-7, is DGGITQSPKYLFRKEGQNVTLSCEQNLNHDAMYWYRQDPGQGLRLIYYSQIVNDFQKGDIAEGYSVSREKKESFPLTVTSAQKNPTAFYLCASSIELTGTGSYEQYFGPGTRLTVT.